The 2 T cell receptor beta chains below all came from one sample that was sequenced in a study of shared clonotypes between healthy human individuals. Profiling relied on immunoSEQ multiplex PCR, and the TCRdb table lists in-frame clones only, not all of them. The sample contains approximately 470,000 clones, roughly 80% of which appear only once. The sample taken for sequencing was PBMCs. Every receptor here comes from a woman aged 40-49 years in good health. Some clones in this sample may be carry-over from other donors' samples.

As for this clone: A far larger clone is off by one base, so a read error is likely. This rearrangement joins TRBV21-1 to TRBJ1-2; the table's D call of TRBD1 was not tested on the DNA. TRBV21-1 is deemed a pseudogene. This CDR3 has 11 amino acids. CDR3 sequence reads: CASGAGGSETF. CDR3 sequence (DNA): TGTGCCAGCGGGGCAGGGGGGAGTGAGACCTTC.

The chain recombines TRBV28 with TRBJ2-1; TRBD2 aligns across 8 bases. The trim removed 6 bases at V and 11 bases at J, leaving 12 bases unmatched. This CDR3 comprises 14 residues. Germline loops: CDR1 MDHEN, CDR2 SYDVKM. The CDR3 sequence: CASRVAGISVKQFF. CDR3 sequence (DNA): TGTGCCAGCAGAGTAGCGGGAATCAGTGTGAAGCAGTTCTTC. Full variable domain (missing parts from reference TRBV28 and TRBJ2-1): DVKVTQSSRYLVKRTGEKVFLECVQDMDHENMFWYRQDPGLGLRLIYFSYDVKMKEKGDIPEGYSVSREKKERFSLILESASTNQTSMYLCASRVAGISVKQFFGPGTRLTVL.